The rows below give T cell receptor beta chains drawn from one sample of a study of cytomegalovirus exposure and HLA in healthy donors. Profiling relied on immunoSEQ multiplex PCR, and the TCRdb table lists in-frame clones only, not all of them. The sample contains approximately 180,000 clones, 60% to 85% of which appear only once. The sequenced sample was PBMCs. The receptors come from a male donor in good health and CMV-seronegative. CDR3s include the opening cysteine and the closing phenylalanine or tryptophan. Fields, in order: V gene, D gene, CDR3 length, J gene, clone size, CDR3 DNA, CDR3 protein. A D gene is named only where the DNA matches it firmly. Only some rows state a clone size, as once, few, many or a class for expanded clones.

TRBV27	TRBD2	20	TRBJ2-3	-	TGTGCCAGCAGCTCCCCGCGGGGGGGCGGGAGTTCCACCGGTGCCAATACGCAGTATTTT	CASSSPRGGGSSTGANTQYF
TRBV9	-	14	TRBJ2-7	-	TGTGCCAGCAGCGTAGGAGCCGGGGGCTACGAGCAGTACTTC	CASSVGAGGYEQYF
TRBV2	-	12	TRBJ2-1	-	TGTGCCAGCAGCCGGGACTCCAATGAGCAGTTCTTC	CASSRDSNEQFF
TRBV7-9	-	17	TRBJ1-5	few	TGTGCCAGCAGCTTAGGCGGGGCCGTCCATAGCAATCAGCCCCAGCATTTT	CASSLGGAVHSNQPQHF
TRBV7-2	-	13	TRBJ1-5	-	TGTGCCAGCAGCTTCTTTAGCAATCAGCCCCAGCATTTT	CASSFFSNQPQHF
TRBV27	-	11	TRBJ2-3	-	TGTGCCAGCACATTCCAAGAGACGCAGTATTTT	CASTFQETQYF
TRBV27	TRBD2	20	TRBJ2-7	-	TGTGCCAGCAGTTCCCTGGCCGGGACTAGCGGTGGGATGGGCTCCTACGAGCAGTACTTC	CASSSLAGTSGGMGSYEQYF
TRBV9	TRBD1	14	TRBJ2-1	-	TGTGCCAGCAGGCCGGGACAGGGGACCTATGAGCAGTTCTTC	CASRPGQGTYEQFF
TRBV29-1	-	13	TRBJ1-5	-	TGCAGCGTTGCTACACGGGGGGATCAGCCCCAGCATTTT	CSVATRGDQPQHF
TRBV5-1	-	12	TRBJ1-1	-	TGCGCCAGCAGCTTCGCGGGGGGGGAGGGTTTCTTT	CASSFAGGEGFF
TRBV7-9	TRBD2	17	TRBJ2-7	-	TGTGCCAGCAGCTCAGAGGCGCGTAGCGGGAGGTTCTACGAGCAGTACTTC	CASSSEARSGRFYEQYF
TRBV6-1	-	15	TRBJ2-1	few	TGTGCCAGCAGCGCGGGGGGACAGACGTACAATGAGCAGTTCTTC	CASSAGGQTYNEQFF
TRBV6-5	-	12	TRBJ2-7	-	TGTGCCAGCAGGGACAGTTCCTACGAGCAGTACTTC	CASRDSSYEQYF
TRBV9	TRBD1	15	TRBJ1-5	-	TGTGCCAGCAGCGTAGATGGACAGGGGACTCAGCCCCAGCATTTT	CASSVDGQGTQPQHF
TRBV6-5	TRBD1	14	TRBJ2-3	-	TGTGCCAGCAGCTACGGACAGGGAGCAGATACGCAGTATTTT	CASSYGQGADTQYF
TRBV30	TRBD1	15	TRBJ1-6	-	TGTGCCTGGATCGCCGGGACAGGGACTAATTCACCCCTCCACTTT	CAWIAGTGTNSPLHF
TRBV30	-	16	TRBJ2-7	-	TGTGCCTGGAGGCAGATCCAGGGCGAAACAAGCTACGAGCAGTACTTC	CAWRQIQGETSYEQYF
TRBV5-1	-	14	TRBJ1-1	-	TGCGCCAGCAGCTTCGGGACTGTGAACACTGAAGCTTTCTTT	CASSFGTVNTEAFF
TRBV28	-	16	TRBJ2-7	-	TGTGCCAGCAGGCCCTACACAGGGTCCTTAGCCTACGAGCAGTACTTC	CASRPYTGSLAYEQYF
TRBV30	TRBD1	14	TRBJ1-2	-	TGTGCCTGGACCGCGGACAGGGGGGGCTATGGCTACACCTTC	CAWTADRGGYGYTF
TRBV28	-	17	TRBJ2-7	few	TGTGCCAGCATTAAGAGGAGAAGTGGGGTAATCAGGGACGAGCAGTACTTC	CASIKRRSGVIRDEQYF
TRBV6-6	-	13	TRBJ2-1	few	TGTGCCAGCTCGCGGGCGGAGCACAATGAGCAGTTCTTC	CASSRAEHNEQFF
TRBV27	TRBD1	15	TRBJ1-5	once	TGTGCCAGCAGTCCCACCGGGACAGGGTATGAGCCCCAGCATTTT	CASSPTGTGYEPQHF
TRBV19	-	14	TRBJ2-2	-	TGTGCCAGTGCGGACAGACTGAACACCGGGGAGCTGTTTTTT	CASADRLNTGELFF
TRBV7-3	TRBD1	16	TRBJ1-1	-	TGTGCCAGCAGCCTCGGGACAGGCGGTATGAACACTGAAGCTTTCTTT	CASSLGTGGMNTEAFF
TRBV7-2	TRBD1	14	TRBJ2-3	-	TGTGCCAGCAGCCCAGGACAGGGCCCAGATACGCAGTATTTT	CASSPGQGPDTQYF
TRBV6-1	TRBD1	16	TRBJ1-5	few	TGTGCCAGCAGTGACCCGGGACAGGGTGGCAATCAGCCCCAGCATTTT	CASSDPGQGGNQPQHF
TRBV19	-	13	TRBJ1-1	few	TGTGCCAGTAGTATGACAGTGAACACTGAAGCTTTCTTT	CASSMTVNTEAFF
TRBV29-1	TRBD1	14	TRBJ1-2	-	TGCAGCGTCGCGGGACAGGGCGGGGGTTATGGCTACACCTTC	CSVAGQGGGYGYTF
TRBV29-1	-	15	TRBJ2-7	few	TGCAGCGTTGAAGGGGGAGGTGGGCAGAGCTACGAGCAGTACTTC	CSVEGGGGQSYEQYF
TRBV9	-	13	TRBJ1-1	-	TGTGCCAGCAGCGTAGGGGGGGACACTGAAGCTTTCTTT	CASSVGGDTEAFF
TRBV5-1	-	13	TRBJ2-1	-	TGCGCCAGCAGCCCGGACTCCAACAATGAGCAGTTCTTC	CASSPDSNNEQFF
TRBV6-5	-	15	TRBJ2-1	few	TGTGCCAGCAGGCCCCTCAGGTTCCGGGGGAATGAGCAGTTCTTC	CASRPLRFRGNEQFF
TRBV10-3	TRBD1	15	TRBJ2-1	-	TGTGCCATCAGTGCAACAGGGGTAGCCTACAATGAGCAGTTCTTC	CAISATGVAYNEQFF
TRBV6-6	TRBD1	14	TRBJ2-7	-	TGTGCCAGCAGATCCGGGACAGGGACCTACGAGCAGTACTTC	CASRSGTGTYEQYF
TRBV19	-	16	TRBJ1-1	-	TGTGCCAGTAGTTGGGCCTCTGGCGGGCTGAACACTGAAGCTTTCTTT	CASSWASGGLNTEAFF
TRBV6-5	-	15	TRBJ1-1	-	TGTGCCAGCAGTCCGGGACTTTATGTGGACACTGAAGCTTTCTTT	CASSPGLYVDTEAFF
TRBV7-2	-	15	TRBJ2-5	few	TGTGCCAGCAGCCCCCAGACAGGAACACAAGAGACCCAGTACTTC	CASSPQTGTQETQYF
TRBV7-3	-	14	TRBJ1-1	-	TGTGCCAGCAGTCCCGACAAGGCGAACACTGAAGCTTTCTTT	CASSPDKANTEAFF